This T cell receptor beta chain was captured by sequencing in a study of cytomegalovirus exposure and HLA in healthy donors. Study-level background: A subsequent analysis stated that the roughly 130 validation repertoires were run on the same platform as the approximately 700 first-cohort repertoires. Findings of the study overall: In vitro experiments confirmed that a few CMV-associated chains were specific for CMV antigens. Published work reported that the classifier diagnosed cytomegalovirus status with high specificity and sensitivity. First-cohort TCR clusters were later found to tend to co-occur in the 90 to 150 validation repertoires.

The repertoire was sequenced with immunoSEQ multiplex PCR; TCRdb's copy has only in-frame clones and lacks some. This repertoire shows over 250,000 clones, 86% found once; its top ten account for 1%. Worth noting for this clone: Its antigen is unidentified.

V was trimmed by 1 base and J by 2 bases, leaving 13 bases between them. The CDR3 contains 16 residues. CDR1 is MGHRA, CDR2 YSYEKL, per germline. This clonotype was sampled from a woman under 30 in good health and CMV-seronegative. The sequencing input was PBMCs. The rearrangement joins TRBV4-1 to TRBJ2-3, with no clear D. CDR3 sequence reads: CASSQAAVLNTDTQYF. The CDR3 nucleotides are TGCGCCAGCAGCCAAGCGGCGGTTTTGAACACAGATACGCAGTATTTT.